This TCR beta chain was sequenced in a study of regulatory T cells in long-lasting Graves disease. Findings and limits, study-wide: Whereas about a thousand public clonotypes were shared by new patients, persistent patients shared more, at around 2,700.

To make TCR beta libraries, researchers used iRepertoire HTBI primers and Arm-PCR of CDR3 regions. TCRdb reprocessed the multiplex PCR reads via MiXCR and lists one record per CDR3 protein. The sample has 350,000 to 550,000 distinct CDR3 sequences; about 15% are singletons. A word on this clonotype: The target antigen is unknown. One end of the junction fails to match germline, which may point to a read error.

Time point here: newly diagnosed GD, antithyroid drugs for less than 3 months. Extracted RNA from PBMCs served as the source of the TCR library. The CDR3 is 13 residues long. Per germline, CDR1 KGHSH and CDR2 LQKENI. These data also formed part of another study, on T cells in Graves' hyperthyroidism and ophthalmopathy. This second study says: Hyperthyroidism had been newly diagnosed in patients aged 18 to 65, and its duration was under 2 months. Every diagnosis used clinical symptoms, serum thyroxine and TRAb, thyroid ultrasound and orbital computed tomography. First-round RT-PCR targeting the TCR CDR3 was performed with the HTBI primer set.

The source of this sequence is a woman aged 25 to 39 with Graves disease. The J gene is TRBJ2-7, the V gene TRBV18; no firm D call. The material was peripheral blood mononuclear cells (PBMCs), obtained at new diagnosis, from a patient treated with antithyroid drugs. CDR3 DNA: TGTGCCAGCTCACCAACAGTCTCCTACGGGCAGTACTTC. Encoded protein: CASSPTVSYGQYF.